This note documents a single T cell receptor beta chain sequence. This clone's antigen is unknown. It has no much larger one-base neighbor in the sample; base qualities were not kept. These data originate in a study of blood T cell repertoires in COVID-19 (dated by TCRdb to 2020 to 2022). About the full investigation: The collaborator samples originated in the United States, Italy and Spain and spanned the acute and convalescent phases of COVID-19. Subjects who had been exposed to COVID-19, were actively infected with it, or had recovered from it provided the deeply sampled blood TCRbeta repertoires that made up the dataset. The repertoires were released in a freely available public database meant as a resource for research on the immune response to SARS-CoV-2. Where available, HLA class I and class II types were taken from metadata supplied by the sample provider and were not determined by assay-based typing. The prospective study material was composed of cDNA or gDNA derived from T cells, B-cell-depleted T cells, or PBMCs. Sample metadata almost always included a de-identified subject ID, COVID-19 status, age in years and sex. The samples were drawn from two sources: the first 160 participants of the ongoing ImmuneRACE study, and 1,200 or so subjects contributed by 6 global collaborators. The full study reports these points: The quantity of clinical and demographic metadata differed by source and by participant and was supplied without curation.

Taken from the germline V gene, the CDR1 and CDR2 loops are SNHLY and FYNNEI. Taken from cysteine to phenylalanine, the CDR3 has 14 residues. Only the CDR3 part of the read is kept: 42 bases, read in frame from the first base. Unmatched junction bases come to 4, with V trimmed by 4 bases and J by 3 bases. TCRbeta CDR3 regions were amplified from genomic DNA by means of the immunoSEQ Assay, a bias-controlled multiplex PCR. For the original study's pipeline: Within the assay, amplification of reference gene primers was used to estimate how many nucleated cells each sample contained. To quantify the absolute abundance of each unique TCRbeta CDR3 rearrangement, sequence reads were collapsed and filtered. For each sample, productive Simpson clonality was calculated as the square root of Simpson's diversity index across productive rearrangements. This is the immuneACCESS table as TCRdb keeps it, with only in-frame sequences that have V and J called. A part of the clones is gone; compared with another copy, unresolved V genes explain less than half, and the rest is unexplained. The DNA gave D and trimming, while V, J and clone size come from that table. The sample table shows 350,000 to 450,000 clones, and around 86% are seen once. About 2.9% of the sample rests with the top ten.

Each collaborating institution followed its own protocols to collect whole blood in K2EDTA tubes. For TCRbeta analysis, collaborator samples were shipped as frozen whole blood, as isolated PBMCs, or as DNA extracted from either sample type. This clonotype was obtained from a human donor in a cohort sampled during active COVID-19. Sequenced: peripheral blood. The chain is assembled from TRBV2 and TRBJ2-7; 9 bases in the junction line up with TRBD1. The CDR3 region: CASSAPGQGYEQYF. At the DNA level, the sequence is TGTGCCAGCAGTGCCCCGGGACAGGGCTACGAGCAGTACTTC.